This record covers a single TCR beta chain. The target antigen is unknown. The data originate from a study of beta chain features in type 1 diabetes. Study-level points and caveats: Shorter TCRB CDR3s, moderately but significantly so, were found in Type 1 diabetes patients in all four CD4+ subsets. The study left unresolved whether HLA type influences TCRB rearrangement.

Since all of the isolated RNA was reverse transcribed, expressed TCRB transcripts were what got sequenced. Clones were read by immunoSEQ multiplex PCR, and TCRdb kept only the in-frame ones, dropping some. The sample gives about 340,000 clones, 13% of which show up once; 0.013% to 0.015% is in the top ten. The clonotype comes from a woman aged 18-35 years with type 1 diabetes. Source material: naive CD4+ T cells from blood.

In nucleotides, the CDR3 is TGTGCCAGCAGCAATCTAGCGTGGGAGCAGTTCTTC. Encoded protein: CASSNLAWEQFF. The chain recombines TRBV6-5 with TRBJ2-1; possibly TRBD2 for D (6 bases). This CDR3 region has 12 residues. Germline CDR1 and CDR2: MNHEY and SVGAGI. The V end was cut by 6 bases, the J end by 10 bases, with 13 bases between.